This TCR beta chain was documented in a study of early T cells in non-severe SARS-CoV-2 infection. Study at large: Sequencing input comprised bulk RNA from unsorted whole blood; chain pairing was not available.

TCRdb reprocessed the 5' RACE reads with MiXCR, giving one entry per CDR3 protein. Among more than 20,000 distinct CDR3 sequences listed, roughly 4.1% were seen once. This TCR was recovered from an adult who was a healthcare worker with PCR-confirmed SARS-CoV-2 infection or an uninfected control (not recorded which). The sequenced sample was whole blood.

Here the CDR3 reads CASSSWGRSYEQYF. CDR3 DNA: TGTGCCAGCAGCTCATGGGGCCGGTCCTACGAGCAGTACTTC. V gene TRBV5-5 combines with J gene TRBJ2-7, with D possibly matching TRBD1 (5 bases). Germline V gene data show CDR1 as SGHKS and CDR2 as YYEKEE (reference sequence). The CDR3 length is 14 residues. Trimming removed 3 bases from V and 1 base from J, with 11 bases in between.